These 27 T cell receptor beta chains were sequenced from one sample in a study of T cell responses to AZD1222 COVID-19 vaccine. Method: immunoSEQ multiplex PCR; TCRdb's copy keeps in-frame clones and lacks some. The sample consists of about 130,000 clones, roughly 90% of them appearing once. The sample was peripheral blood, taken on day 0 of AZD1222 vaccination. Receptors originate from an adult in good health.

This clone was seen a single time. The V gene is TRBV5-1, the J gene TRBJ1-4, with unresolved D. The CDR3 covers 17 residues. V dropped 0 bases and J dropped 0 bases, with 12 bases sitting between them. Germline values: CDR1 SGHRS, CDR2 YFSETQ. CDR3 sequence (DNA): TGCGCCAGCAGCTTGGCCCTGCCCCGAACAACTAATGAAAAACTGTTTTTT. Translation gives CASSLALPRTTNEKLFF.

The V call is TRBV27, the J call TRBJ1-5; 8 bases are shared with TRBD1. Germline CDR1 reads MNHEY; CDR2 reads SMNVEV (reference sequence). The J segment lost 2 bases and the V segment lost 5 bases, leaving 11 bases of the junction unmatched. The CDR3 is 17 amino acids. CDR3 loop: CASSKYATGDGNQPQHF. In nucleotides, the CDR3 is TGTGCCAGCAGTAAATACGCGACAGGGGATGGCAATCAGCCCCAGCATTTT.

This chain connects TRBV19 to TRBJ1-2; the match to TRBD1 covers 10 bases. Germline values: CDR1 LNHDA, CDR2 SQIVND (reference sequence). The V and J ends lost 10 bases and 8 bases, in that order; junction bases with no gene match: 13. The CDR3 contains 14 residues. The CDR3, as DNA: TGTGCCACGAGCCATATAGGGACAGGGGACGGCTACACCTTC. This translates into CATSHIGTGDGYTF.

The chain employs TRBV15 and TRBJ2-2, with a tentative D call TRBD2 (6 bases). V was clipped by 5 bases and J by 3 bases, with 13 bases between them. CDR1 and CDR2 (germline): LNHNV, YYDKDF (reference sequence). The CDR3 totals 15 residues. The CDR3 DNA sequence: TGTGCCACCAGCTCCGGGGAGGTAGACACCGGGGAGCTGTTTTTT. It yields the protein CATSSGEVDTGELFF.

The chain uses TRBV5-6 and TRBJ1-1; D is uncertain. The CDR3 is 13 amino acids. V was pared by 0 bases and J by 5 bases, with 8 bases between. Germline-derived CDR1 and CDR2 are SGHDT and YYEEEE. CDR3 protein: CASSLAGRTEAFF. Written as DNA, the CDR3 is TGTGCCAGCAGCTTGGCCGGGAGGACTGAAGCTTTCTTT.

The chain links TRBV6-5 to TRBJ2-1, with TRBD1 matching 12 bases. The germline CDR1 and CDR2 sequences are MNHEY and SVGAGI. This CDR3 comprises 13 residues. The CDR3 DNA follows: TGTGCTGGAGGGGACAGGGGGCTTATTGAGCAGTTCTTC. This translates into CAGGDRGLIEQFF.

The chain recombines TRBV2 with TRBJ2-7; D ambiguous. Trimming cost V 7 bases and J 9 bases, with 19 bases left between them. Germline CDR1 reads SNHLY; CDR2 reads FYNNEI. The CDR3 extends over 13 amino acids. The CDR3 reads CASKGGTALGQYF. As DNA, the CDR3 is TGTGCCAGCAAGGGCGGAACAGCTCTCGGGCAGTACTTC. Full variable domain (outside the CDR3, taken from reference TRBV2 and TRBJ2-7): EPEVTQTPSHQVTQMGQEVILRCVPISNHLYFYWYRQILGQKVEFLVSFYNNEISEKSEIFDDQFSVERPDGSNFTLKIRSTKLEDSAMYFCASKGGTALGQYFGPGTRLTVT.

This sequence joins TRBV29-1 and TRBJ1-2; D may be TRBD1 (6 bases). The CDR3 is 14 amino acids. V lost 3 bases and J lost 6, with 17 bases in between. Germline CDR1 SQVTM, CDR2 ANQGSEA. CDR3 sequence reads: CSVEIKDSGHGYTF. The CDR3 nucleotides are TGCAGCGTTGAGATCAAGGACAGCGGACATGGCTACACCTTC.

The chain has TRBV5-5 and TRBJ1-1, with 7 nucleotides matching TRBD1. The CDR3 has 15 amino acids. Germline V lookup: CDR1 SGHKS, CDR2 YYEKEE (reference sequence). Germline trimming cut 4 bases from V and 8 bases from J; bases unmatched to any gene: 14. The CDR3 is CASSLFLRQGGEAFF. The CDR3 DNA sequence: TGTGCCAGCAGCCTCTTCCTTAGACAGGGTGGGGAAGCTTTCTTT.

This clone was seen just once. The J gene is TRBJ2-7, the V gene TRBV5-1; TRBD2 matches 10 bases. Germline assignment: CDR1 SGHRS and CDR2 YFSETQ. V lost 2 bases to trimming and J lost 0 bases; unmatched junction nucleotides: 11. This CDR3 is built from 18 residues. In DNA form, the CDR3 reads TGCGCCAGCAGCTTTGTCGTTGGGGGACTAGCGAGCTCCTACGAGCAGTACTTC. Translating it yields CASSFVVGGLASSYEQYF.

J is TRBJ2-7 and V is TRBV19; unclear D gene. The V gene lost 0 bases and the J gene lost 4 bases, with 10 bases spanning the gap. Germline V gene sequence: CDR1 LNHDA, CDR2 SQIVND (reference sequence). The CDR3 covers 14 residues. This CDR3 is CASSIDARKYEQYF. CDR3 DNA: TGTGCCAGTAGTATAGATGCCCGAAAATACGAGCAGTACTTC. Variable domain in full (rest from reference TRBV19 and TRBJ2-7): DGGITQSPKYLFRKEGQNVTLSCEQNLNHDAMYWYRQDPGQGLRLIYYSQIVNDFQKGDIAEGYSVSREKKESFPLTVTSAQKNPTAFYLCASSIDARKYEQYFGPGTRLTVT.

CDR3 sequence reads: CAISEALGLMSTGELFF. The CDR3 DNA reads as TGTGCCATCAGTGAGGCCCTGGGGTTAATGAGCACCGGGGAGCTGTTTTTT. This chain uses TRBV10-3 with TRBJ2-2; D is ambiguous. V lost 2 bases to trimming and J lost 4 bases, with 17 bases between them. CDR3 size: 17 residues. Germline V lookup: CDR1 ENHRY, CDR2 SYGVKD.

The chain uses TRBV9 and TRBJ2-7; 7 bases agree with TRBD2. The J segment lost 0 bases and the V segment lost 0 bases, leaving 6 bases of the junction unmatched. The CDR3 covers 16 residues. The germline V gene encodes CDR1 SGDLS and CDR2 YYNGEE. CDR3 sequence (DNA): TGTGCCAGCAGCGTAGATGGGACTACACTCTCCTACGAGCAGTACTTC. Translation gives CASSVDGTTLSYEQYF.

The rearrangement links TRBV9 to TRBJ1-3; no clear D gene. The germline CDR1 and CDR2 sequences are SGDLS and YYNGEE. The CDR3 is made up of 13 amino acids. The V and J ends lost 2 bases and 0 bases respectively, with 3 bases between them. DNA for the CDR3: TGTGCCAGCAGCGTTAACTCTGGAAACACCATATATTTT. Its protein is CASSVNSGNTIYF.

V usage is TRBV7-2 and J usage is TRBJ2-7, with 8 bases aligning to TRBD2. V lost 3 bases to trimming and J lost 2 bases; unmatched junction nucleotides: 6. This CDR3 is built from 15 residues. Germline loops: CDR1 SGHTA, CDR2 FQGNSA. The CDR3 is CASSLGGTSTYEQYF. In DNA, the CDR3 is TGTGCCAGCAGCTTGGGCGGGACTAGTACCTACGAGCAGTACTTC.

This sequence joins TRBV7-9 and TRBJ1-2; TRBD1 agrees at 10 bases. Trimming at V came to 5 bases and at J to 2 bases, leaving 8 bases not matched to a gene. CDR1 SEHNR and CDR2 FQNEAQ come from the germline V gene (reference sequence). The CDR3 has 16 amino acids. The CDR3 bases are TGTGCCAGCAGCCCTAGCGGGACAGGGGCGAACTATGGCTACACCTTC. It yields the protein CASSPSGTGANYGYTF.

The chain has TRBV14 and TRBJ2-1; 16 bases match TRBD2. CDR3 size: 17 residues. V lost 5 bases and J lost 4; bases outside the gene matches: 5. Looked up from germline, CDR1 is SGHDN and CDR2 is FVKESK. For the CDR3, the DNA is TGTGCCAGCAGCATGGGGACTAGCGGGAGGGGGTACAATGAGCAGTTCTTC. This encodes CASSMGTSGRGYNEQFF.

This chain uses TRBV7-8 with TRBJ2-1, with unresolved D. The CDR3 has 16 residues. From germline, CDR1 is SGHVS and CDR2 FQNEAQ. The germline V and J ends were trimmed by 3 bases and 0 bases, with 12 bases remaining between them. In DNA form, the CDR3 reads TGTGCCAGCAGCTTGTTAGTAAGGAGCTCCTACAATGAGCAGTTCTTC. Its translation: CASSLLVRSSYNEQFF.

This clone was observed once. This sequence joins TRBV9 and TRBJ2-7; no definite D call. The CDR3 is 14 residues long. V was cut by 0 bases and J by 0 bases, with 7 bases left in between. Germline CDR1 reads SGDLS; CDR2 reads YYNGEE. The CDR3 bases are TGTGCCAGCAGCGTAGTAGGGAACTCCTACGAGCAGTACTTC. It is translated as CASSVVGNSYEQYF.

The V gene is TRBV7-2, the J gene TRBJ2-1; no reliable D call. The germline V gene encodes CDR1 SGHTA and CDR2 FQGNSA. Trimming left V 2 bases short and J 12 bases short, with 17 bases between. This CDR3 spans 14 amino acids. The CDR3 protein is CASSLTTVTIVQFF. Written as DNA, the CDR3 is TGTGCCAGCAGCTTAACGACTGTCACAATTGTGCAGTTCTTC.

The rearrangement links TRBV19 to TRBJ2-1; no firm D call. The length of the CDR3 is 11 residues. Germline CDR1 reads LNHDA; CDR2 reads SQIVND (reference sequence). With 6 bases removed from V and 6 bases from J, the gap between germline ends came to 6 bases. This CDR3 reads CASRNVNEQFF. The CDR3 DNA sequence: TGTGCCAGTAGGAATGTCAATGAGCAGTTCTTC.

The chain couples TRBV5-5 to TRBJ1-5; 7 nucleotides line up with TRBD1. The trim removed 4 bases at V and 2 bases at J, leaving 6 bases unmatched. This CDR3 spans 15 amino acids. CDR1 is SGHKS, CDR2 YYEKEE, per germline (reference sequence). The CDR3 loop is CASSRTGGGNQPQHF. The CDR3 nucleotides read TGTGCCAGCAGCCGGACAGGCGGCGGCAATCAGCCCCAGCATTTT.

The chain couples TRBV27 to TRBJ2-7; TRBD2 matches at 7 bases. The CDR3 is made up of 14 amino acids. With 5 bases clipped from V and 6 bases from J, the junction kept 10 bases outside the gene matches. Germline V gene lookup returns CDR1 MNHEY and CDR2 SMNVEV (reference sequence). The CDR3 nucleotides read TGTGCCAGCAGTGTGAGCGGGACGACCGGCGAGCAGTACTTC. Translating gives CASSVSGTTGEQYF.

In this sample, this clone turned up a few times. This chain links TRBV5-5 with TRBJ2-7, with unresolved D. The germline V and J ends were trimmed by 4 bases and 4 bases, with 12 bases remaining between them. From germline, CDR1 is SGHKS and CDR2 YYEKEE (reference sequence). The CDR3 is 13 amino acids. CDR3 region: CASSPGFIYEQYF. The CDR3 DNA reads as TGTGCCAGCAGCCCGGGTTTTATATACGAGCAGTACTTC.

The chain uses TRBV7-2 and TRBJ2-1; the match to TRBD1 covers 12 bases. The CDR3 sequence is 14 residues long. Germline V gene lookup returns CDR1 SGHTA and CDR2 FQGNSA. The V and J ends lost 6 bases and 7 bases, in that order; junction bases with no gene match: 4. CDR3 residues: CASRRGQGANEQFF. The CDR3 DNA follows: TGTGCCAGCAGGCGGGGACAGGGGGCGAATGAGCAGTTCTTC.

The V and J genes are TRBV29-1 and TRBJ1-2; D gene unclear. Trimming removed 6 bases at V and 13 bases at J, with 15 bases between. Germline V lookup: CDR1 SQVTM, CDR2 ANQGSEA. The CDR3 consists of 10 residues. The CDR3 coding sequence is TGCAGCGTCCTAGACCGGGCCATCACCTTC. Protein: CSVLDRAITF. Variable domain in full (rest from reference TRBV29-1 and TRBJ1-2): SAVISQKPSRDICQRGTSLTIQCQVDSQVTMMFWYRQQPGQSLTLIATANQGSEATYESGFVIDKFPISRPNLTFSTLTVSNMSPEDSSIYLCSVLDRAITFGSGTRLTVV.

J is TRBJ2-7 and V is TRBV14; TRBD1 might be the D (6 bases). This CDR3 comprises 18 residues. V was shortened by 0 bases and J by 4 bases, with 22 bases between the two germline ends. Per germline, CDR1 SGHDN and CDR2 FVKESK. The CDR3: CASSQEIGFRGLGYEQYF. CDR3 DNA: TGTGCCAGCAGCCAAGAGATAGGCTTCAGGGGCTTGGGGTACGAGCAGTACTTC. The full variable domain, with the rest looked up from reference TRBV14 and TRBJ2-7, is EAGVTQFPSHSVIEKGQTVTLRCDPISGHDNLYWYRRVMGKEIKFLLHFVKESKQDESGMPNNRFLAERTGGTYSTLKVQPAELEDSGVYFCASSQEIGFRGLGYEQYFGPGTRLTVT.